These T cell receptor beta chains were read from a single sample in a study of T-cell reconstitution after alpha-beta-depleted transplantation in children. TCRdb reprocessed the PCR reads via MiXCR and lists one record per CDR3 protein. The table includes 440,000 or so distinct CDR3 sequences, around two fifths detected once. Sequences were derived from PBMCs, sampled before TCRalphabeta/CD19-depleted stem cell transplant. Receptors originate from a girl aged 2 to 10 with aplastic anemia, due to receive a stem cell transplant. Both conserved end residues are part of each CDR3. The D gene is left open where the match is weak. For some rows the clone size is stated as once, few or many, or as a class when expanded; others skip it.

j_call | d_call | v_call | clone_size | cdr3_aa | cdr3_nt
TRBJ2-1 | TRBD2 | TRBV20-1 | NA | CSASSGRAQGSEQFF | TGCAGTGCTAGTAGCGGGAGGGCCCAGGGCAGTGAGCAGTTCTTC
TRBJ2-3 | TRBD2 | TRBV12-3/TRBV12-4 | NA | CATSLAGGGVDTQYF | TGTGCCACCTCACTAGCGGGAGGGGGTGTGGATACGCAGTATTTT
TRBJ2-3 | TRBD2 | TRBV30 | NA | CAWSWVAGVTNTQYF | TGTGCCTGGAGTTGGGTAGCGGGAGTCACAAATACGCAGTATTTT
TRBJ2-5 | TRBD2 | TRBV29-1 | many | CSAEPGGETQYF | TGCAGCGCCGAGCCGGGGGGGGAGACCCAGTACTTC
TRBJ2-1 | TRBD2 | TRBV5-1 | many | CASSLTGTSGSNEQFF | TGCGCCAGCAGCTTGACCGGGACTAGCGGGAGCAATGAGCAGTTCTTC
TRBJ2-1 | NA | TRBV7-9 | once | CASSLAWWPQFF | TGTGCCAGCAGCTTAGCGTGGTGGCCGCAGTTCTTC
TRBJ2-2 | TRBD1 | TRBV5-1 | NA | CASSLPRDSRSAGELFF | TGCGCCAGCAGCTTACCCCGGGACAGCCGATCCGCCGGGGAGCTGTTTTTT
TRBJ2-5 | TRBD2 | TRBV7-2 | NA | CASSLWGLAGYQETQYF | TGTGCCAGCAGCTTATGGGGACTAGCGGGGTACCAAGAGACCCAGTACTTC
TRBJ2-5 | TRBD2 | TRBV5-1 | many | CASSFSGAFQETQYF | TGCGCCAGCAGCTTTAGCGGGGCCTTCCAAGAGACCCAGTACTTC
TRBJ2-3 | TRBD2 | TRBV20-1 | many | CRGLAGPVSTDTQYF | TGTCGCGGACTAGCGGGACCAGTCAGCACAGATACGCAGTATTTT
TRBJ2-1 | NA | TRBV10-3 | NA | CAISVGLTMSSQFF | TGTGCCATCAGTGTAGGGCTTACAATGAGTTCGCAGTTCTTC
TRBJ2-7 | TRBD2 | TRBV4-3 | many | CASSQALAGTSYEQYF | TGCGCCAGCAGCCAAGCACTAGCGGGGACCTCCTACGAGCAGTACTTC
TRBJ2-7 | NA | TRBV12-3/TRBV12-4 | many | CASSPVPREQYF | TGTGCCAGCAGCCCAGTCCCGCGTGAGCAGTACTTC
TRBJ2-5 | NA | TRBV20-1 | few | CSASARLWETQYF | TGCAGTGCTAGTGCCAGGCTCTGGGAGACCCAGTACTTC
TRBJ2-1 | NA | TRBV20-1 | NA | CSARITSPKATPNEQFF | TGCAGTGCTAGGATCACTAGCCCTAAGGCCACACCTAATGAGCAGTTCTTC
TRBJ2-5 | NA | TRBV7-2 | many | CASSSRQGGETQYF | TGTGCCAGCAGCTCTCGACAGGGAGGAGAGACCCAGTACTTC
TRBJ2-2 | NA | TRBV15 | NA | CATSITRNTGELFF | TGTGCCACCAGCATAACACGGAACACCGGGGAGCTGTTTTTT
TRBJ1-2 | NA | TRBV28 | few | CASRTIANYGYTF | TGTGCCAGCAGGACAATAGCTAACTATGGCTACACCTTC
TRBJ2-1 | TRBD2 | TRBV9 | NA | CASSARTSGGSTTYNEQFF | TGTGCCAGCAGCGCCCGTACTAGCGGGGGGTCGACAACCTACAATGAGCAGTTCTTC
TRBJ1-5 | NA | TRBV28 | NA | CASSYDNQPQHF | TGTGCCAGCAGTTATGACAATCAGCCCCAGCATTTT
TRBJ2-7 | NA | TRBV29-1 | NA | CSVITGRDSYEQYF | TGCAGCGTGATTACAGGGAGGGACTCCTACGAGCAGTACTTC
TRBJ2-7 | TRBD2 | TRBV5-1 | few | CASSLAGLYEQYF | TGCGCCAGCAGCTTAGCGGGACTCTACGAGCAGTACTTC
TRBJ2-7 | NA | TRBV18 | NA | CASSPQTGPYEQYF | TGTGCCAGCTCACCACAGACAGGTCCCTACGAGCAGTACTTC
TRBJ2-1 | NA | TRBV20-1 | NA | CSAIGALPVSNEQFF | TGCAGTGCTATAGGGGCTCTTCCTGTGTCGAATGAGCAGTTCTTC
TRBJ2-7 | NA | TRBV29-1 | NA | CSPREDYEQYF | TGCAGCCCTCGAGAAGACTACGAGCAGTACTTC
TRBJ2-7 | NA | TRBV7-2 | many | CASSLEGSSYEQYF | TGTGCCAGCAGCTTAGAGGGGAGCTCCTACGAGCAGTACTTC
TRBJ2-1 | NA | TRBV6-6 | NA | CASSRTVNEQFF | TGTGCCAGCAGCAGGACAGTGAATGAGCAGTTCTTC